The present T cell receptor beta chain was sequenced within a study of T cell changes during pregnancy in multiple sclerosis. Here immunoSEQ multiplex PCR was the method, and the copy in TCRdb shows in-frame clones only, minus some. The sample contains 66,000 or so clones, over 80% of which appear only once. V dropped 3 bases and J dropped 0; count of bases not matched to a gene: 13. The CDR3 extends over 20 amino acids. Per the germline V gene, CDR1 is LGHNA and CDR2 is YNFKEQ. The genes are TRBV4-2 and TRBJ2-7; 14 bases line up with TRBD2. This sequence was found in a female donor in good health, enrolled as a control in a pregnancy study. The specimen was peripheral blood, collected in the first trimester of pregnancy. The CDR3 here is CASSHDIPGLAGDLSYEQYF. DNA for the CDR3: TGTGCCAGCAGCCACGATATACCGGGACTAGCGGGGGACCTCTCCTACGAGCAGTACTTC.